One and the same sample provided the 32 T cell receptor beta chains below, sequenced in a study of response to subunit inactivated influenza vaccine. A single record per CDR3 protein comes from TCRdb applying MiXCR to the RT-PCR reads. The data hold hundreds of thousands of distinct CDR3 sequences, with less than 20% observed a single time. The sequencing here drew on PBMCs from blood, taken less than 13 days after vaccination. These TCRs come from a middle-aged man who received an inactivated influenza vaccine.

The chain uses TRBV3-1 and TRBJ2-2; no clear D. Trimming left V 0 bases short and J 6 bases short, with 8 bases between. CDR1 LGHDT and CDR2 YNNKEL come from the germline V gene (reference sequence). This CDR3 has 14 amino acids. CDR3 nucleotide sequence: TGTGCCAGCAGCCAAGATCTGCCCCCCGGGGAGCTGTTTTTT. Its protein is CASSQDLPPGELFF.

This clonotype has a count of ten or more. The chain combines TRBV12-3 or TRBV12-4 with TRBJ1-2, with 8 nucleotides matching TRBD1. The V gene end was trimmed by 5 bases and the J gene end by 8 bases; junction bases not matched to a gene: 7. CDR3 length: 13 amino acids. The DNA for the CDR3 is TGTGCCAGCAGTCGGACAGGGCTGGGAGGCTACACCTTC. Its protein is CASSRTGLGGYTF.

The chain links TRBV5-4 to TRBJ2-1, with TRBD1 as a possible D gene (6 bases). CDR1 and CDR2 from the germline V gene are SGHNT and YYREEE (reference sequence). The CDR3 loop spans 15 amino acids. Trimming cost V 0 bases and J 9 bases, with 16 bases left between them. The CDR3 loop is CASSLDVGAGGEQFF. DNA of the CDR3: TGTGCCAGCAGCTTGGATGTGGGGGCCGGCGGTGAGCAGTTCTTC. Full variable domain (rest looked up from reference TRBV5-4 and TRBJ2-1): ETGVTQSPTHLIKTRGQQVTLRCSSQSGHNTVSWYQQALGQGPQFIFQYYREEENGRGNFPPRFSGLQFPNYSSELNVNALELDDSALYLCASSLDVGAGGEQFFGPGTRLTVL.

This clonotype was recorded many times. This chain connects TRBV5-1 to TRBJ2-3; D is perhaps TRBD1 (6 bases). Germline-derived CDR1 and CDR2 are SGHRS and YFSETQ. V lost 4 bases and J lost 2, with 11 bases in between. This CDR3 spans 14 amino acids. The CDR3 DNA is TGCGCCAGCAGCAATGGACAGTCCACAGATACGCAGTATTTT. It yields the protein CASSNGQSTDTQYF.

J is TRBJ2-4 and V is TRBV5-1, with D perhaps TRBD1 (6 bases). The V gene's germline CDR1 is SGHRS and CDR2 YFSETQ. The V and J ends lost 2 bases and 6 bases respectively, with 12 bases between them. There are 14 residues in the CDR3. For the CDR3, the DNA is TGCGCCAGCAGCTTACAGGGTCCGAGAAACATTCAGTACTTC. This codes for CASSLQGPRNIQYF.

The chain links TRBV6-2 or TRBV6-3 to TRBJ2-1; the match to TRBD2 covers 15 bases. Germline V gene sequence: CDR1 MNHEY, CDR2 SVGEGT. The V gene end was trimmed by 8 bases and the J gene end by 0 bases; junction bases not matched to a gene: 11. The CDR3 extends over 19 amino acids. CDR3 bases: TGTGCCAGCGAACCCCCGGGACTAGCGGGAGGAATCTCCTACAATGAGCAGTTCTTC. Residues: CASEPPGLAGGISYNEQFF.

This clonotype was detected a few times. This chain joins TRBV6-5 and TRBJ1-1; perhaps TRBD1 as D (5 bases). Germline V gives CDR1 MNHEY, CDR2 SVGAGI. V lost 1 base and J lost 0, with 15 bases in between. The CDR3 extends over 17 amino acids. The CDR3: CASSYLGPSPVNTEAFF. CDR3 DNA: TGTGCCAGCAGTTACTTGGGGCCATCGCCTGTGAACACTGAAGCTTTCTTT.

This clonotype was seen a handful of times. This chain links TRBV5-1 with TRBJ1-2, with 7 bases identical to TRBD1. This CDR3 contains 22 residues. Trimming took 2 bases from V and 2 from J; bases not matched to a gene: 27. Germline loops: CDR1 SGHRS, CDR2 YFSETQ. CDR3 loop: CASSFWFGASPGQPNFNYGYTF. The CDR3 DNA reads as TGCGCCAGCAGCTTTTGGTTCGGAGCCTCACCGGGACAGCCGAACTTCAACTATGGCTACACCTTC.

This clonotype showed up many times. The CDR3 DNA reads TGCGCCAGCAGCTTGGCCCACTCCTACGAGCAGTACTTC. The encoded protein is CASSLAHSYEQYF. This chain joins TRBV5-1 and TRBJ2-7; no clear D gene. With 0 bases removed from V and 0 bases from J, the gap between germline ends came to 4 bases. Germline-derived CDR1 and CDR2 are SGHRS and YFSETQ. The CDR3 consists of 13 residues.

There are a few counts of this clonotype. This chain uses TRBV7-3 with TRBJ2-2; tentatively, D is TRBD2 (5 bases). Germline CDR1 is SGHTA and CDR2 is FQGTGA. This CDR3 has 14 amino acids. Trimming removed 4 bases at V and 4 bases at J, with 10 bases between. CDR3 loop: CASSSPAGTGELFF. The CDR3 DNA sequence: TGTGCCAGCAGCTCCCCGGCGGGCACCGGGGAGCTGTTTTTT.

In its sample, this clonotype was seen a few times. For the CDR3, the DNA is TGTGCCAGCAGTTTAGCGGGATCCATTGGCTACACCTTC. As protein: CASSLAGSIGYTF. The J gene is TRBJ1-2, the V gene TRBV12-3 or TRBV12-4; D is ambiguous. Trimming took off 0 bases at V and 7 bases at J, with 9 bases between the two ends. The CDR3 length is 13 residues.

V usage is TRBV5-1 and J usage is TRBJ2-2; D possibly matches TRBD1 or TRBD2 (6 bases each). CDR1 SGHRS and CDR2 YFSETQ come from the germline V gene. Trimming took off 0 bases at V and 0 bases at J, with 12 bases between the two ends. This CDR3 has 17 residues. The CDR3 is CASSLESGAANTGELFF. The DNA for the CDR3 is TGCGCCAGCAGCTTGGAGTCGGGGGCCGCGAACACCGGGGAGCTGTTTTTT.

Comments on this clonotype: A single base separates this from a much larger clone, so it may be a read error. The chain carries TRBV5-5 and TRBJ2-7; D is uncertain. The CDR3 loop spans 13 amino acids. Germline V CDR1 and CDR2: SGHKS, YYEKEE (reference sequence). Trimming stripped 3 bases from V and 2 bases from J, with 9 bases between. Here the CDR3 DNA reads TGTGCCAGCAGCTCGTGGCTGCCCTACGAGCAGTACTTC. This sequence encodes CASSSWLPYEQYF.

This chain links TRBV28 with TRBJ1-2, with 8 bases lining up with TRBD1. V was clipped by 4 bases and J by 4 bases; unmatched bases: 5. The CDR3 has 14 amino acids. In germline, CDR1 is MDHEN, CDR2 SYDVKM. The CDR3 is CASSSGGKIYGYTF. CDR3 nucleotide sequence: TGTGCCAGCAGTTCAGGGGGCAAAATCTATGGCTACACCTTC.

This clonotype was picked up a small number of times. The chain is built from TRBV12-3 or TRBV12-4 and TRBJ2-4; tentative D call: TRBD1 (5 bases). This CDR3 spans 15 amino acids. The V end was cut by 6 bases, the J end by 0 bases, with 12 bases between. The CDR3 region is CASRLTARAKNIQYF. Written as DNA, the CDR3 is TGTGCCAGCAGACTGACAGCTCGAGCCAAAAACATTCAGTACTTC.

The chain recombines TRBV10-3 with TRBJ1-6; a possible D gene is TRBD1 (6 bases). Germline-derived CDR1 and CDR2 are ENHRY and SYGVKD. There are 15 residues in the CDR3. V was shortened by 4 bases and J by 5 bases, with 12 bases between the two germline ends. The CDR3, as DNA: TGTGCCATCAGTGTGGGGACAATCAATAATTCACCCCTCCACTTT. It specifies CAISVGTINNSPLHF.

This clonotype was seen more than once but under ten times. J is TRBJ1-1 and V is TRBV5-1, with TRBD1 identical over 7 bases. In germline, CDR1 is SGHRS, CDR2 YFSETQ. This CDR3 comprises 14 residues. The J segment lost 1 base and the V segment lost 4 bases, leaving 4 bases of the junction unmatched. The CDR3 loop is CASSKGQQNTEAFF. The CDR3 nucleotides are TGCGCCAGCAGCAAGGGACAGCAGAACACTGAAGCTTTCTTT.

CDR3 bases: TGTGCCAGCAGTGAGCTAGCGGGTGCGGGTGAGCTGTTTTTT. It is translated as CASSELAGAGELFF. V gene TRBV12-3 or TRBV12-4 combines with J gene TRBJ2-2; TRBD2 matches at 8 bases. The ends lost 5 bases at V and 11 bases at J; junction bases unmatched: 10. The CDR3 totals 14 residues.

V usage is TRBV10-3 and J usage is TRBJ2-2; D may be TRBD1 (6 bases). CDR3 size: 14 residues. Trimming shortened V by 8 bases and J by 0 bases, and 10 bases separated the two germline ends. Germline CDR1 reads ENHRY; CDR2 reads SYGVKD. CDR3 in amino acids: CAIAGVANTGELFF. The CDR3 DNA sequence: TGTGCCATCGCAGGGGTTGCGAACACCGGGGAGCTGTTTTTT.

The gene calls are TRBV7-2 and TRBJ2-5; D gene unclear. Germline V lookup: CDR1 SGHTA, CDR2 FQGNSA. This CDR3 contains 15 residues. Trimming removed 5 bases at V and 4 bases at J, with 17 bases between. The CDR3 nucleotides read TGTGCCAGCAGCCCCATTGGTGCCTCGGGAGAGACCCAGTACTTC. Translated, it gives CASSPIGASGETQYF.

This clonotype was seen repeatedly, ten times or more. V usage is TRBV5-1 and J usage is TRBJ2-2, with D hard to call. V lost 4 bases and J lost 6, with 10 bases in between. There are 13 residues in the CDR3. Germline CDR1 and CDR2: SGHRS and YFSETQ. In nucleotides, the CDR3 is TGCGCCAGCAGCCGAAGTAGGGCCGGGGAGCTGTTTTTT. This encodes CASSRSRAGELFF. Drawing the rest from reference TRBV5-1 and TRBJ2-2, the complete variable domain is KAGVTQTPRYLIKTRGQQVTLSCSPISGHRSVSWYQQTPGQGLQFLFEYFSETQRNKGNFPGRFSGRQFSNSRSEMNVSTLELGDSALYLCASSRSRAGELFFGEGSRLTVL.

The rearrangement uses TRBV7-2 and TRBJ1-2, with D possibly matching TRBD1 (5 bases). Germline V gene lookup returns CDR1 SGHTA and CDR2 FQGNSA. The CDR3 runs 14 residues. V lost 8 bases to trimming and J lost 2 bases, with 15 bases between them. This CDR3 reads CASGIGGGNYGYTF. Written as DNA, the CDR3 is TGTGCCAGCGGAATAGGTGGGGGGAACTATGGCTACACCTTC.

This clonotype appeared a few times. One end of the junction varies from germline; a read error may be responsible. The chain recombines TRBV11-2 with TRBJ2-5; D not resolved. The CDR3 totals 14 residues. CDR1 is SGHAT and CDR2 is FQNNGV in the germline V gene. Here the CDR3 DNA reads TGTGCCAGCAGCTTAGGACGCCAACAAGGGACCCAGTACTTC. Translating gives CASSLGRQQGTQYF.

This clonotype was detected a few times. V is TRBV3-1 and J is TRBJ2-6; D might be TRBD1 (5 bases). The CDR3 is 16 amino acids. Germline V gene lookup returns CDR1 LGHDT and CDR2 YNNKEL (reference sequence). V was pared by 0 bases and J by 1 base, with 7 bases between. CDR3 sequence: CASSQDKGSGANVLTF. Written as DNA, the CDR3 is TGTGCCAGCAGCCAAGATAAGGGGTCTGGGGCCAACGTCCTGACTTTC.

This clonotype was observed a few times. The chain is built from TRBV29-1 and TRBJ2-2; D unclear. Looked up from germline, CDR1 is SQVTM and CDR2 is ANQGSEA. This CDR3 spans 13 amino acids. V lost 8 bases and J lost 2, with 12 bases in between. CDR3 protein: CSLMLENTGELFF. The CDR3 nucleotides read TGCAGCCTGATGCTGGAAAACACCGGGGAGCTGTTTTTT.

This clonotype has more than one count but fewer than ten. This chain links TRBV7-2 with TRBJ2-1; TRBD2 agrees at 7 bases. The V gene's germline CDR1 is SGHTA and CDR2 FQGNSA. Germline trimming cut 0 bases from V and 10 bases from J; bases unmatched to any gene: 9. The length of the CDR3 is 15 residues. CDR3 bases: TGTGCCAGCAGCTTAGCGTACACGGGGGGAGGGGAGCAGTTCTTC. Encoded protein: CASSLAYTGGGEQFF.

This clonotype was seen many times. The CDR3: CASSLVSFNEQFF. CDR3 nucleotide sequence: TGCGCCAGCAGCTTGGTTAGTTTCAATGAGCAGTTCTTC. This chain links TRBV5-1 with TRBJ2-1; no clear D gene. V lost 0 bases and J lost 6, with 7 bases in between. This CDR3 comprises 13 residues. Germline lookup yields CDR1 SGHRS and CDR2 YFSETQ.

V and J are TRBV7-9 and TRBJ2-7; 8 bases agree with TRBD2. J was trimmed by 4 bases and V by 1 base; bases with no gene match: 3. This CDR3 is built from 14 residues. Germline V gene data show CDR1 as SEHNR and CDR2 as FQNEAQ (reference sequence). In DNA form, the CDR3 reads TGTGCCAGCAGCTTAGGCGGGAGGAGGTACGAGCAGTACTTC. Protein: CASSLGGRRYEQYF.

This clonotype was seen a few times. The rearrangement uses TRBV20-1 and TRBJ2-1; D perhaps matches TRBD2 (6 bases). The CDR3 contains 14 residues. V was trimmed by 6 bases and J by 1 base, leaving 13 bases between them. Germline assignment: CDR1 DFQATT and CDR2 SNEGSKA (reference sequence). The CDR3 DNA reads as TGCAGTGCAGCGTCCGGGACTTCCTACAATGAGCAGTTCTTC. Its translation: CSAASGTSYNEQFF.

The J gene is TRBJ2-7, the V gene TRBV2, with 11 bases lining up with TRBD2. The CDR3 contains 17 residues. From germline, CDR1 is SNHLY and CDR2 FYNNEI. The trim removed 6 bases at V and 2 bases at J, leaving 12 bases unmatched. The CDR3 sequence: CASRSGTSGPTTYEQYF. The CDR3 DNA is TGTGCCAGCAGGTCCGGGACTAGCGGCCCAACAACCTACGAGCAGTACTTC.

In nucleotides, the CDR3 is TGTGCCAGTAGTACTACTAGCGTCCTAGGCAATGAGCAGTTCTTC. It is translated as CASSTTSVLGNEQFF. The V call is TRBV19, the J call TRBJ2-1, with 7 bases identical to TRBD2. The CDR3 contains 15 residues. With 4 bases clipped from V and 6 bases from J, the junction kept 9 bases outside the gene matches. Germline V gene lookup returns CDR1 LNHDA and CDR2 SQIVND (reference sequence).

This clonotype was counted many times. The V and J genes are TRBV29-1 and TRBJ1-2; 7 bases align to TRBD1. The CDR3 extends over 12 amino acids. V shed 7 bases and J 8 bases; nucleotides not matched to a gene: 10. Germline CDR1 is SQVTM and CDR2 is ANQGSEA. CDR3 bases: TGCAGCGCCCCCGAGGGGGCCGGGGGCTACACCTTC. The encoded protein is CSAPEGAGGYTF.